Listed here is a single T cell receptor beta chain. Its antigen is unknown. This entry is derived from a study of Tregs in tolerant kidney transplant recipients. Produced via immunoSEQ multiplex PCR; TCRdb's table is partial and in-frame only. The repertoire holds 15,000 to 17,000 clones, with 85% to 95% as singletons. Study results and caveats: Few patients were studied, so findings need validation in larger groups. This study did not directly address biological reproducibility.

Germline assignment: CDR1 GTSNPN and CDR2 SVGIG (reference sequence). This CDR3 region has 17 residues. Trimming shortened V by 7 bases and J by 3 bases, and 25 bases separated the two germline ends. Unstimulated regulatory T cells (CD4+CD25+CD127-), CD4+CD25- non-regulatory cells, CD4 and CD8 cells were FACS-sorted from thawed PBMCs. The rearrangement uses TRBV30 and TRBJ2-1; D possibly uses TRBD1 or TRBD2 (6 bases each). Sample: CD8+ T cells from blood. This sequence originates from a human donor in good health. Here the CDR3 DNA reads TGTGCCTCGCCCCCACCGCGGGGCCAGGGGAGCTACAATGAGCAGTTCTTC. Encoded protein: CASPPPRGQGSYNEQFF.